This TCR beta chain was captured by sequencing in a study of naive and memory T cell subsets. General study findings and limits: Diversity fell and Gini index rose from naive through CM, EM, EMRA. Possibly reflecting memory cells re-expressing CD45RA, a few larger clonotypes occurred in naive repertoires, especially CD8.

Two oligonucleotides, mixed equimolar, formed the beta constant-region primer covering TRBC1 and TRBC2. Nested alpha and beta constant-region primers with the SP2 primer drove four PCR rounds on ligated cDNA. A single record per CDR3 protein comes from TCRdb applying MiXCR to the UMI-ligation and nested PCR reads. Among around 83,000 distinct CDR3 sequences listed, about 11% were seen once. The sample holds a few counts of this clonotype. Its antigen is not known. CD8 T cells were positively selected from what remained after CD4 positive selection. This CDR3 comprises 17 residues. The V gene lost 2 bases and the J gene lost 5 bases, with 21 bases spanning the gap.

The chain joins TRBV12-3 or TRBV12-4 to TRBJ1-1; D is perhaps TRBD1 (5 bases). The TCR sequence derives from a human donor in good health. The sample was naive CD4+ T cells from blood. The CDR3 coding sequence is TGTGCCAGCAGTTTATCGCGGGGGGAGGGACCGCGAACTGAAGCTTTCTTT. This gives the protein CASSLSRGEGPRTEAFF.